This T cell receptor beta chain was identified in a study of cytomegalovirus exposure and HLA in healthy donors. Study-level information: Genotyping of hundreds of donors showed that over 65% belonged to the Caucasian-associated ancestry cluster.

The PCR was carried out with 60 Vbeta primers and 13 Jbeta primers. Assay used: immunoSEQ multiplex PCR; TCRdb lists only in-frame clones, some missing. The sample consists of 100,000 to 150,000 clones, around 77% of them appearing once. CDR3 length equals 13 residues. With 3 bases removed from V and 1 base from J, the gap between germline ends came to 9 bases. Germline values: CDR1 SQVTM, CDR2 ANQGSEA. The study's findings and limits: Later analysis showed most CMV-associated TCR beta chains appearing HLA-restricted.

With respect to this clone: Its antigen is still unknown.

The chain employs TRBV29-1 and TRBJ2-5; tentatively, D is TRBD2 (6 bases). Sequenced: PBMCs. This clonotype was sampled from a male donor in good health and CMV-seropositive. The CDR3 loop reads CSVEAGLQETQYF. The CDR3 DNA sequence: TGCAGCGTTGAGGCGGGGCTCCAAGAGACCCAGTACTTC.